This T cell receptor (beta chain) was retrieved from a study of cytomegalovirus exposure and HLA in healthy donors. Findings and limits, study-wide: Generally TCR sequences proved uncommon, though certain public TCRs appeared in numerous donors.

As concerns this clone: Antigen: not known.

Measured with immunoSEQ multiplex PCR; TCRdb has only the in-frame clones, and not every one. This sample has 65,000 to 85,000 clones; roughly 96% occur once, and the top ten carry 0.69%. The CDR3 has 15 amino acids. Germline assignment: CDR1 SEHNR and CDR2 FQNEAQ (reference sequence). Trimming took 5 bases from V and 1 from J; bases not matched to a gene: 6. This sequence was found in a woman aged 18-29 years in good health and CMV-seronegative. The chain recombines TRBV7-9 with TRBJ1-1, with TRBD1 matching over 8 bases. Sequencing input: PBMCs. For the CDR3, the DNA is TGTGCCAGCAGCGCATACAGGGGGAAGAACACTGAAGCTTTCTTT. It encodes CASSAYRGKNTEAFF. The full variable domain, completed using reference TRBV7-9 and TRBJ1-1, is DTGVSQNPRHKITKRGQNVTFRCDPISEHNRLYWYRQTLGQGPEFLTYFQNEAQLEKSRLLSDRFSAERPKGSFSTLEIQRTEQGDSAMYLCASSAYRGKNTEAFFGQGTRLTVV.